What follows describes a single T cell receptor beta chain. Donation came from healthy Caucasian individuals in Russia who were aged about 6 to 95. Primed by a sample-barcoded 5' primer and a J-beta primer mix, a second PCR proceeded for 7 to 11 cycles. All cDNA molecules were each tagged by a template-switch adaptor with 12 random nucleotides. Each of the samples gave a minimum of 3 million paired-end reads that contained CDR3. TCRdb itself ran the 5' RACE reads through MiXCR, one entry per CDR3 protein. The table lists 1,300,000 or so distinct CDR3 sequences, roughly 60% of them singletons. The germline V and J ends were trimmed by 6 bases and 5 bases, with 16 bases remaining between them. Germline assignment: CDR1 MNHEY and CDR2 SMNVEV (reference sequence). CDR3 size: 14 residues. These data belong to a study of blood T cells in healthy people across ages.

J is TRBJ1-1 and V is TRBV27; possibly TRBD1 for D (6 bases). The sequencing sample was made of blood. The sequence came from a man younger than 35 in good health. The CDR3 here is CASRITQGGTEAFF. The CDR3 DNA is TGTGCCAGCAGGATAACACAGGGAGGGACTGAAGCTTTCTTT.